Shown below are 5 T cell receptor beta chains from a single sample sequenced in a study of breast tumors, draining lymph nodes, adjacent tissues. TCRdb recomputed calls from the multiplex PCR reads with MiXCR, one row per CDR3 protein. The sample has under 300,000 distinct CDR3 sequences; less than 35% are singletons. The lymph nodes were axillary draining lymph nodes from breast cancer patients. Sequencing was performed on axillary lymph node tissue. The origin of the receptors is a female donor with breast cancer. Some clones in this sample may be carry-over from other donors' samples.

The chain combines TRBV19 with TRBJ2-1, with 11 bases that match TRBD2. CDR1 is LNHDA and CDR2 is SQIVND in the germline V gene (reference sequence). V lost 6 bases to trimming and J lost 10 bases; unmatched junction nucleotides: 8. The CDR3 runs 14 residues. The DNA of the CDR3 is TGTGCCAGTAGGACTAGCGGGAACACCGGGGAGCAGTTCTTC. It yields the protein CASRTSGNTGEQFF.

The CDR3 DNA is TGTGCCAGCAGCCTAGAGGACAGAACCTATGGCTACACCTTC. Translation: CASSLEDRTYGYTF. This rearrangement joins TRBV4-2 to TRBJ1-2; D may be TRBD1 (6 bases). V shed 4 bases and J shed 4 bases, with 13 bases lying between them. This CDR3 has 14 residues. Germline CDR1 and CDR2: LGHNA and YNFKEQ.

As for this clonotype: It may be a read error: a sequence one base away is much more abundant. The V call is TRBV7-2, the J call TRBJ1-5, with D possibly matching TRBD1 (5 bases). V was shortened by 1 base and J by 5 bases, with 24 bases between the two germline ends. The CDR3 runs 19 residues. Germline V gives CDR1 SGHTA, CDR2 FQGNSA. CDR3 sequence (DNA): TGTGCCAGCAGCTTAGGCGGTTGGCGGGACCTAAGGAGCCATCAGCCCCAGCATTTT. This gives the protein CASSLGGWRDLRSHQPQHF.

Only a few counts were recorded for this clonotype. This chain connects TRBV27 to TRBJ2-7; possibly TRBD1 for D (5 bases). V gave up 2 bases and J gave up 0 bases, with 11 bases separating them. The CDR3 loop spans 15 amino acids. CDR1 and CDR2 (germline): MNHEY, SMNVEV (reference sequence). DNA of the CDR3: TGTGCCAGCAGTTTAGTGGGGCACGTCTCCTACGAGCAGTACTTC. Protein sequence: CASSLVGHVSYEQYF.

The genes are TRBV20-1 and TRBJ2-7; 8 nucleotides line up with TRBD2. This CDR3 comprises 15 residues. Unmatched junction bases numbered 5, after V lost 0 bases and J lost 1 base. From germline, CDR1 is DFQATT and CDR2 SNEGSKA (reference sequence). CDR3 in DNA: TGCAGTGCTAGAGAAGGAGCGGGAGTGTCCTACGAGCAGTACTTC. Its protein product is CSAREGAGVSYEQYF.